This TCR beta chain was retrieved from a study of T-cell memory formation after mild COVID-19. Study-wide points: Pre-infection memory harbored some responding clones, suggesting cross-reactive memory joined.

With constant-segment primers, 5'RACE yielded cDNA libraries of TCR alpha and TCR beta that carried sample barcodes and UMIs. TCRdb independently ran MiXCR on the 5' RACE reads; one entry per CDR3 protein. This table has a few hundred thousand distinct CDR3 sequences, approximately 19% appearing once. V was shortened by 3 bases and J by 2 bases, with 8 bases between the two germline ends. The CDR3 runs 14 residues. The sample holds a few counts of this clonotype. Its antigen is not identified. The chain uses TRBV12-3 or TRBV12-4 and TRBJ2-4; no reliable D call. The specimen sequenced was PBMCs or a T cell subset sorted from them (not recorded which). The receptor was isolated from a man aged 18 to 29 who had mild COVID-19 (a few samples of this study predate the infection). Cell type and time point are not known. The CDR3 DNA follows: TGTGCCAGCAGTTTTTCGAAGCCCAAAAACATTCAGTACTTC. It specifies CASSFSKPKNIQYF.